This entry features one TCR beta chain sequence. Its antigen is undetermined. Repertoires were generated with immunoSEQ multiplex PCR, while TCRdb's copy carries only in-frame clones and drops some. The sample has 150,000 or so clones; just over 90% are singletons. This entry belongs to a study of T cell responses to AZD1222 COVID-19 vaccine. Findings and caveats of the study: Donors, mostly white British, included more females; clonal diversity was possibly underestimated.

Trimming removed 5 bases from V and 0 bases from J; junction bases left unmatched: 7. This CDR3 contains 16 residues. CDR1 and CDR2 (germline): SGHTA, FQGNSA. Sequenced material: peripheral blood, taken on day 0 of AZD1222 vaccination. V and J are TRBV7-2 and TRBJ2-3; TRBD2 aligns across 8 bases. This clonotype was sampled from an adult in good health. In DNA form, the CDR3 reads TGTGCCAGCAGCACCACTAGCGGATCTAGCACAGATACGCAGTATTTT. Translated: CASSTTSGSSTDTQYF.